This passage covers 6 T cell receptor beta chains from one sample sequenced in a study of T cell clonality in common variable immunodeficiency. The repertoire was sequenced with immunoSEQ multiplex PCR; TCRdb's copy has only in-frame clones and lacks some. Reported are tens of thousands of clones, none seen only once; the ten largest carry about 1.5%. The sequenced material came from peripheral blood mononuclear cells. The source is a person aged 18 to 75 in good health.

This clone appeared many times. The read stops 3 residues short of the end of the CDR3; the missing end is completed from the germline J gene. This sequence joins TRBV19 and TRBJ2-7; 7 nucleotides match TRBD2. V was pared by 3 bases and J by 2 bases, with 4 bases of the junction left unmatched. Germline lookup yields CDR1 LNHDA and CDR2 SQIVND (reference sequence). CDR3 length: 14 residues. CDR3 DNA, as far as it was read: TGTGCCAGTAGTATCGGACGGGGGGCCTACGAG. It encodes CASSIGRGAYE. The CDR3 in full is CASSIGRGAYEQYF.

This clone was observed at least ten times. The read is 3 residues too short to cover the CDR3 end, so that end is filled in from the germline J gene. V is TRBV30 and J is TRBJ2-7; D is undetermined. The CDR3 covers 13 residues. The V end was cut by 2 bases, the J end by 4 bases, with 12 bases between. Germline loops: CDR1 GTSNPN, CDR2 SVGIG (reference sequence). CDR3 region: CAWSRDKIYEQYF. The CDR3 bases that were read are TGTGCCTGGAGTCGAGACAAGATTTACGAG. The full variable domain, completed using reference TRBV30 and TRBJ2-7, is SQTIHQWPATLVQPVGSPLSLECTVEGTSNPNLYWYRQAAGRGLQLLFYSVGIGQISSEVPQNLSASRPQDRQFILSSKKLLLSDSGFYLCAWSRDKIYEQYFGPGTRLTVT.

This clone was detected a few times. The CDR3 goes on 3 residues after the read ends, and that part is filled in from the germline J gene. This chain uses TRBV20-1 with TRBJ2-1; 12 bases are shared with TRBD2. The CDR3 has 15 residues. CDR1 and CDR2 (germline): DFQATT, SNEGSKA (reference sequence). V lost 6 bases and J lost 2; bases outside the gene matches: 5. CDR3 region: CSAETSGSTYNEQFF. The DNA read from the CDR3 is TGCAGTGCGGAGACTAGCGGGAGTACCTACAATGAG.

This clone was seen many times. The read terminates 3 residues ahead of where the CDR3 ends, so the germline J gene completes it. The chain joins TRBV6-2 or TRBV6-3 to TRBJ2-3; TRBD2 matches 8 bases. The CDR3 is made up of 16 amino acids. V lost 1 base to trimming and J lost 4 bases; unmatched junction nucleotides: 7. The germline V gene has CDR1 MNHEY and CDR2 SVGEGT. The DNA read from the CDR3 is TGTGCCAGCAGTTACTACGGCGGGAGGTCTCCAGATACG. This translates into CASSYYGGRSPDT. The whole CDR3 protein is CASSYYGGRSPDTQYF.

With regard to this clone: The read comes to an end 3 residues before the CDR3 does, leaving the germline J gene to fill in the end. V usage is TRBV5-6 and J usage is TRBJ2-2, with 9 bases identical to TRBD2. Germline V CDR1 and CDR2: SGHDT, YYEEEE. Trimming cost V 4 bases and J 5 bases; bases outside gene matches: 6. The CDR3 totals 15 residues. CDR3 DNA, as far as it was read: TGTGCCAGCAGCCCCAGGGCGGGGGGGACCGGGGAG. Protein: CASSPRAGGTGE. The full CDR3 protein is CASSPRAGGTGELFF.

This clone has at least ten counts. The sequenced fragment ends 3 residues before the CDR3 boundary, so the rest is inferred from the germline J gene. The V gene is TRBV6-4, the J gene TRBJ2-7; 12 positions agree with TRBD2. This CDR3 spans 15 amino acids. The V and J ends lost 4 bases and 2 bases, in that order; junction bases with no gene match: 3. The germline V gene has CDR1 MRHNA and CDR2 SNTAGT. CDR3 sequence reads: CASSGLAGGPYEQYF. Partial CDR3 DNA: TGTGCCAGCAGTGGGCTAGCGGGAGGGCCCTACGAG.